This TCR beta chain was documented in a study of naive and memory T cell subsets. General study findings and limits: Naive and memory repertoire findings lacked a ground truth for validation. Gini index rose across naive, CM, EM and EMRA in CD4 and CD8. Especially in CD8 cells, naive repertoires contained a few larger clonotypes, possibly CD45RA-re-expressing memory cells.

As concerns this clonotype: The antigen is undetermined.

Overnight CMV lysate stimulation of fresh PBMCs defined donor CMV status by CD4+ IFNgamma. Both TRBC1 and TRBC2 were covered by a beta constant-region primer of two equimolar oligonucleotides. The ligated cDNA underwent four PCR rounds using SP2 and nested alpha and beta constant-region primers. Ligation attached a single-stranded oligonucleotide with a 12-nucleotide UMI and the SP2 primer to the cDNA 3' end. TCRdb re-analysed the UMI-ligation and nested PCR reads in MiXCR, keeping a single row per CDR3 protein. The table lists approximately 140,000 distinct CDR3 sequences, roughly 23% of them singletons. The CDR3 runs to 12 residues. The V gene lost 1 base and the J gene lost 5 bases, with 3 bases spanning the gap. Germline CDR1 MNHEY, CDR2 SVGEGT.

This receptor was identified in a human donor in good health. The gene calls are TRBV6-2 or TRBV6-3 and TRBJ2-1; unclear D gene. Sequenced: naive CD4+ T cells from blood. The CDR3 spells CASSYFDNEQFF. In DNA form, the CDR3 reads TGTGCCAGCAGTTACTTCGACAATGAGCAGTTCTTC.